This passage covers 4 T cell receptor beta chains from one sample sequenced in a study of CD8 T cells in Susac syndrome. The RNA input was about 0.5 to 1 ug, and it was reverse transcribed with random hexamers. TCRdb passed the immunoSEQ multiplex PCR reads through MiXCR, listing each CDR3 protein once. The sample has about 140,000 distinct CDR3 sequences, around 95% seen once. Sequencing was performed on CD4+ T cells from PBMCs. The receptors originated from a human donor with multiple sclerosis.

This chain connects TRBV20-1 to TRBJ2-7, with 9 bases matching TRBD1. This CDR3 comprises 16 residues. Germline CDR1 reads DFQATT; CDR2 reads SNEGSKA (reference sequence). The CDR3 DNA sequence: TGCAGCTACTCGGAAACCGACAGGGGGAGCTCCTACGAGCAGTACTTC. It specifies CSYSETDRGSSYEQYF.

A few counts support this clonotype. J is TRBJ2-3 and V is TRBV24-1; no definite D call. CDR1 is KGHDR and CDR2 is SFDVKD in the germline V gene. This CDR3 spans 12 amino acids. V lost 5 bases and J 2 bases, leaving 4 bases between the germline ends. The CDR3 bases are TGTGCCACCAGTGCCGTCACAGATACGCAGTATTTT. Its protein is CATSAVTDTQYF.

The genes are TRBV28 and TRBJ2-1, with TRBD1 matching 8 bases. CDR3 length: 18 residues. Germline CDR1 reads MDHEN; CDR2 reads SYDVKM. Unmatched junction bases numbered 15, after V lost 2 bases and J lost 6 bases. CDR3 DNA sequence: TGTGCCAGCAGTTTACAACTCGGGGCAGGGGGCACTGCCAATGAGCAGTTCTTC. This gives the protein CASSLQLGAGGTANEQFF.

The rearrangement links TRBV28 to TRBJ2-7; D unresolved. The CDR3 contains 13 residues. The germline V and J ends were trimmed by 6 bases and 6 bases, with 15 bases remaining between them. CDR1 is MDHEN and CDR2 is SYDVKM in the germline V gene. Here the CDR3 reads CASSPGRLGEQYF. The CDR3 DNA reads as TGTGCCAGCAGCCCCGGACGGTTGGGCGAGCAGTACTTC.